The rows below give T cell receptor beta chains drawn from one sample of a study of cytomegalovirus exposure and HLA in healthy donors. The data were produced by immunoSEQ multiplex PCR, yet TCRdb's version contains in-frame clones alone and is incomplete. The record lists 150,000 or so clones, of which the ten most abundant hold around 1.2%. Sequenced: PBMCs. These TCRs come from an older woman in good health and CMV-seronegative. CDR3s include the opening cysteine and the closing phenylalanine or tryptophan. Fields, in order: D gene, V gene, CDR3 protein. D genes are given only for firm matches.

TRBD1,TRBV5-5,CASSARTGSLANQPQHF
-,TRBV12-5,CASGLGRGGTDTQYF
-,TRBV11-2,CASSLGGVGPEDTQYF
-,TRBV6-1,CASSERRQGDEGYTF
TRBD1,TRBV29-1,CSVEGSGGTEAFF
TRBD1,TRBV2,CASSERQGGYNEQFF
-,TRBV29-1,CSVSGGDGTEAFF
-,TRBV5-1,CASSLAGSYEQYF
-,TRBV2,CASSRESGNEQFF
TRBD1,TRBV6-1,CASRPGTDSSPLHF
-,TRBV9,CASSPDLLNTEAFF
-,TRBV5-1,CASSLDTVPGEQYF
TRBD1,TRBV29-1,CSVLTDRGLSGYTF
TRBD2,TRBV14,CASSHLAGGPDTQYF
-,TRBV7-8,CASSLGQGGYTF
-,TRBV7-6,CASSLKPQGPNEKLFF
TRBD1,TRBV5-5,CASSYSGTASYEQYF
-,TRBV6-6,CASHGGSLNQPQHF
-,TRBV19,CASSIGHLDNQPQHF
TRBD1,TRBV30,CAWTVTGVNTEAFF
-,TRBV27,CASGQNIGNTIYF
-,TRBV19,CASSRTDPYEQYF
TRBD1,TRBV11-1,CAGSRNTGGEAFF
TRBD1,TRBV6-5,CASTGGQGRYEQYF
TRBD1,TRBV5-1,CASSSPTTGKKETQYF